The rows below give T cell receptor beta chains drawn from one sample of a study of shared clonotypes between healthy human individuals. This table comes from immunoSEQ multiplex PCR, and its TCRdb copy is limited to in-frame clones, with some not included. The sample holds approximately 330,000 clones, over 70% seen once. Source material: memory CD4+ T cells sorted from blood. Receptor source: a man aged 25-45 years in good health. CDR3s include the opening cysteine and the closing phenylalanine or tryptophan. Each record gives: V gene, J gene, D gene, clone size, CDR3 protein, CDR3 DNA. The D gene is left open where the match is weak. Part of the rows lack a size; the others show once, few, many or a class for expanded clones.

TRBV15	TRBJ1-2	-	-	CATSPHLADYYGYTF	TGTGCCACCAGCCCTCATCTGGCAGACTACTATGGCTACACCTTC
TRBV25-1	TRBJ1-5	TRBD1	-	CASSESAGGGQPQHF	TGTGCCAGCAGTGAATCGGCAGGGGGCGGTCAGCCCCAGCATTTT
TRBV28	TRBJ2-7	-	-	CATALEGTYEQYF	TGTGCCACAGCGCTAGAAGGAACCTACGAGCAGTACTTC
TRBV28	TRBJ1-3	TRBD1	-	CASSWTGLVGTGNTIYF	TGTGCCAGCAGTTGGACAGGGCTGGTGGGGACTGGAAACACCATATATTTT
TRBV4-1	TRBJ2-3	-	-	CASSQEGPYSSDTQYF	TGCGCCAGCAGCCAAGAGGGACCTTATTCCTCCGATACGCAGTATTTT
TRBV11-2	TRBJ2-1	-	-	CASSLGAKGEQFF	TGTGCCAGCAGCTTAGGAGCTAAGGGTGAGCAGTTCTTC
TRBV11-2	TRBJ1-2	-	-	CASSLGESYGYTF	TGTGCCAGCAGCTTGGGGGAGAGCTATGGCTACACCTTC
TRBV10-3	TRBJ2-7	TRBD2	-	CATSSGLAGGPLLYEQYF	TGTGCCACAAGTTCGGGACTAGCGGGAGGGCCTCTTCTCTACGAGCAGTACTTC
TRBV6-1	TRBJ2-3	-	few	CASSDPGADTQYF	TGTGCCAGCAGTGACCCAGGAGCAGATACGCAGTATTTT
TRBV5-5	TRBJ1-5	-	few	CASRKQGDQPQHF	TGTGCCAGCAGGAAACAGGGAGATCAGCCCCAGCATTTT
TRBV5-1	TRBJ2-1	TRBD2	once	CASSSGLAGGWDEQFF	TGCGCCAGCAGCTCCGGACTAGCGGGAGGTTGGGATGAGCAGTTCTTC
TRBV5-4	TRBJ2-1	TRBD2	-	CASSLDREGRNEQFF	TGTGCCAGCAGCTTGGACCGGGAGGGCCGGAATGAGCAGTTCTTC